The 12 T cell receptor beta chains reported below all come from one sample, sequenced in a study of T cell responses to AZD1222 COVID-19 vaccine. Using immunoSEQ multiplex PCR, the repertoire was profiled, and TCRdb retains in-frame clones only, with some absent. The sample carries around 140,000 clones, around 90% recorded once. Sequences were derived from peripheral blood, sampled on day 0 of AZD1222 vaccination. The receptor source for this set is an adult in good health.

The chain employs TRBV6-2 or TRBV6-3 and TRBJ2-7, with D hard to call. Trimming removed 2 bases at V and 4 bases at J, with 18 bases between. CDR1 and CDR2 (germline): MNHEY, SVGEGT. The CDR3 consists of 16 residues. CDR3 sequence (DNA): TGTGCCAGCAGTTACACTCTAACGCAACCGTCATACGAGCAGTACTTC. Translated: CASSYTLTQPSYEQYF.

The chain links TRBV5-1 to TRBJ1-1, with 9 bases matching TRBD1. The V and J ends lost 0 bases and 4 bases, in that order; junction bases with no gene match: 13. Looked up from germline, CDR1 is SGHRS and CDR2 is YFSETQ. This CDR3 contains 18 residues. The CDR3 protein is CASSLGILTGGSRTEAFF. In DNA, the CDR3 is TGCGCCAGCAGCTTGGGAATTCTTACAGGGGGCTCTCGCACTGAAGCTTTCTTT. Full variable domain (outside the CDR3, taken from reference TRBV5-1 and TRBJ1-1): KAGVTQTPRYLIKTRGQQVTLSCSPISGHRSVSWYQQTPGQGLQFLFEYFSETQRNKGNFPGRFSGRQFSNSRSEMNVSTLELGDSALYLCASSLGILTGGSRTEAFFGQGTRLTVV.

The chain combines TRBV5-1 with TRBJ2-1, with 8 positions matching TRBD1. After removal of 1 base from V and 16 bases from J, the junction contained 10 bases not matched to a gene. CDR1 is SGHRS and CDR2 is YFSETQ in the germline V gene. The length of the CDR3 is 13 residues. CDR3 residues: CASSLKGDRGEFF. In DNA form, the CDR3 reads TGCGCCAGCAGCTTGAAAGGAGACAGGGGAGAATTCTTC.

The rearrangement links TRBV7-9 to TRBJ1-2; 9 bases are a match to TRBD1. Germline V lookup: CDR1 SEHNR, CDR2 FQNEAQ (reference sequence). Trimming cost V 3 bases and J 2 bases; bases outside gene matches: 1. The CDR3 extends over 14 amino acids. In DNA, the CDR3 is TGTGCCAGCAGCTTGGGGACAGGGAACTATGGCTACACCTTC. Its protein is CASSLGTGNYGYTF.

The chain is built from TRBV27 and TRBJ1-6; unclear D gene. The CDR3 extends over 12 amino acids. The V and J ends lost 8 bases and 14 bases respectively, with 16 bases between them. Germline V CDR1 and CDR2: MNHEY, SMNVEV (reference sequence). The CDR3 loop reads CASLTLGMALHF. As DNA, the CDR3 is TGTGCCAGCCTCACATTGGGCATGGCCCTCCACTTT.

The chain carries TRBV19 and TRBJ1-5; D remains unclear. Germline V lookup: CDR1 LNHDA, CDR2 SQIVND (reference sequence). Between the trimmed V and J ends, which lost 6 bases and 5 bases, there was a span of 8 bases. There are 12 residues in the CDR3. Here the CDR3 reads CASRAGDQPQHF. In DNA, the CDR3 is TGTGCCAGTAGAGCCGGGGATCAGCCCCAGCATTTT.

This clone was observed once. The V gene is TRBV9, the J gene TRBJ2-2; D assignment may be TRBD1 or TRBD2 (5 bases each). CDR3 length: 15 amino acids. Trimming left V 4 bases short and J 3 bases short, with 13 bases between. Germline loops: CDR1 SGDLS, CDR2 YYNGEE. The CDR3 nucleotides read TGTGCCAGCAGCCGGACCCTGGGGGACACCGGGGAGCTGTTTTTT. Translation: CASSRTLGDTGELFF.

The J gene is TRBJ1-5, the V gene TRBV19, with D unclear. V lost 8 bases and J lost 4, with 12 bases in between. The CDR3 contains 13 residues. CDR1 and CDR2 (germline): LNHDA, SQIVND (reference sequence). The CDR3 reads CASCPKANQPQHF. CDR3 nucleotide sequence: TGTGCCAGTTGCCCCAAGGCTAATCAGCCCCAGCATTTT.

The chain combines TRBV15 with TRBJ2-3; TRBD1 agrees at 9 bases. J lost 3 bases, V lost 0 bases, and 1 base had no gene match. Looked up from germline, CDR1 is LNHNV and CDR2 is YYDKDF (reference sequence). The CDR3 loop spans 15 amino acids. The CDR3 here is CATSREGQGTDTQYF. CDR3 DNA sequence: TGTGCCACCAGCAGAGAAGGACAGGGGACAGATACGCAGTATTTT.

The rearrangement joins TRBV3-1 (or the pseudogene TRBV3-2) to TRBJ1-6, with 9 bases aligning to TRBD1. The CDR3 is made up of 15 amino acids. Per germline, CDR1 LGHDT and CDR2 YNNKEL (reference sequence). V gave up 3 bases and J gave up 7 bases; unmatched junction bases: 4. CDR3 residues: CASSQWDRANSPLHF. CDR3 sequence (DNA): TGTGCCAGCAGCCAGTGGGACAGGGCCAATTCACCCCTCCACTTT.

The genes are TRBV30 and TRBJ2-7; TRBD1 is a possible D gene (5 bases). The ends were cut back, 2 bases at V and 2 bases at J, with 13 bases in the middle. Germline CDR1 is GTSNPN and CDR2 is SVGIG (reference sequence). This CDR3 is built from 14 residues. CDR3 loop: CAWSTGQGAYEQYF. The CDR3 bases are TGTGCCTGGAGTACCGGGCAGGGCGCCTACGAGCAGTACTTC.

The chain uses TRBV27 and TRBJ2-7; 12 positions agree with TRBD1. The CDR3 is made up of 18 amino acids. V trimming: 6 bases; J trimming: 2 bases; junction bases outside the gene matches: 14. Germline CDR1 is MNHEY and CDR2 is SMNVEV (reference sequence). This CDR3 is CASSPHLAGTGGPYEQYF. The CDR3 bases are TGTGCCAGCAGCCCACACCTTGCCGGGACAGGGGGCCCCTACGAGCAGTACTTC.